The clone carrying this TCR beta chain occurred a few times. This specimen belongs to a study of response to subunit inactivated influenza vaccine. Trimming took 1 base from V and 3 from J, leaving 14 bases between them. Germline CDR1 and CDR2: SGHRS and YFSETQ. The CDR3 spans 15 residues. Via MiXCR, TCRdb re-called the RT-PCR reads, giving one row per CDR3 protein. The data show a few hundred thousand distinct CDR3 sequences, with around 11% seen just once and approximately 11% held by the top ten. Another study also made use of these data, one on T cells expressing NK-cell markers. That paper notes: The cDNA for TCR beta came from 5'RACE template switching with UMIs. There were seven HCMV-seropositive donors and one seronegative donor among the eight sequenced. Dominant NKG2C+ clonotypes were found to form roughly 1.0-7.5% of CD8+ T cells in a handful of donors.

V and J are TRBV5-1 and TRBJ2-7; D is ambiguous. The TCR sequence derives from a man aged 50 to 60 who received an inactivated influenza vaccine. The source was PBMCs from blood, collected on the day of vaccination. The CDR3 DNA sequence: TGCGCCAGCAGCTTGAATCCAGGAACGAACTACGAGCAGTACTTC. It encodes CASSLNPGTNYEQYF.